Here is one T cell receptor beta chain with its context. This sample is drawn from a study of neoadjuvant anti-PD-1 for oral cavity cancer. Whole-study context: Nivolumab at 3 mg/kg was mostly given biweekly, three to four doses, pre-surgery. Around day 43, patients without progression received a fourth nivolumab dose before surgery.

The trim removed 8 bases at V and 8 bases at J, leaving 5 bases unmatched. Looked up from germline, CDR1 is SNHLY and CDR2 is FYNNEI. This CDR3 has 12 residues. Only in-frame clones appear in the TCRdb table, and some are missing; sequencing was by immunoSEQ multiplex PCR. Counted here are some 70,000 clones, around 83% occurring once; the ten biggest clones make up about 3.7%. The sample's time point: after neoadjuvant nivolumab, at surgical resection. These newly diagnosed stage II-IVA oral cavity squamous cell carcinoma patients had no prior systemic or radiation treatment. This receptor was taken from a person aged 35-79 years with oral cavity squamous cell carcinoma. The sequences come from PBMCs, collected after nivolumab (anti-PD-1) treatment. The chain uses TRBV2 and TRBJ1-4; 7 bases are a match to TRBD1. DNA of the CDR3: TGTGCCAGCTCAGGGGGGGAGGAAAAACTGTTTTTT. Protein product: CASSGGEEKLFF.